These 31 T cell receptor beta chains came from one sample sequenced in a study of T cell responses to AZD1222 COVID-19 vaccine. Some clones are missing from TCRdb's copy, which holds only in-frame ones; the method was immunoSEQ multiplex PCR. This table has some 140,000 clones, over 65% appearing once. The sample in question was peripheral blood, obtained on day 0 of AZD1222 vaccination. The receptor set was obtained from an adult in good health.

V is TRBV29-1 and J is TRBJ2-1; perhaps TRBD1 as D (6 bases). Per germline, CDR1 SQVTM and CDR2 ANQGSEA. V was pared by 3 bases and J by 1 base, with 19 bases between. The length of the CDR3 is 17 residues. Written as DNA, the CDR3 is TGCAGCGTTGATAGTCTCCAACAGGGAAAATCCTACAATGAGCAGTTCTTC. It is translated as CSVDSLQQGKSYNEQFF.

The chain links TRBV28 to TRBJ2-3; D is undetermined. V was pared by 6 bases and J by 0 bases, with 4 bases between. CDR3 length: 12 amino acids. CDR1 is MDHEN, CDR2 SYDVKM, per germline. CDR3 in DNA: TGTGCCAGCAGCCTTAGCACAGATACGCAGTATTTT. Encoded protein: CASSLSTDTQYF.

Only a few counts were recorded for this clone. This sequence joins TRBV2 and TRBJ1-2, with D possibly being TRBD1 (5 bases). Trimming pared 3 bases from V and 0 bases from J, leaving 14 bases between. The length of the CDR3 is 16 residues. Germline V gives CDR1 SNHLY, CDR2 FYNNEI. Here the CDR3 reads CASSDPGQEANYGYTF. In DNA, the CDR3 is TGTGCCAGCAGTGACCCGGGGCAGGAAGCTAACTATGGCTACACCTTC. Full variable domain (remainder filled in from reference TRBV2 and TRBJ1-2): EPEVTQTPSHQVTQMGQEVILRCVPISNHLYFYWYRQILGQKVEFLVSFYNNEISEKSEIFDDQFSVERPDGSNFTLKIRSTKLEDSAMYFCASSDPGQEANYGYTFGSGTRLTVV.

J is TRBJ1-6 and V is TRBV30; D is unresolved. Germline V gives CDR1 GTSNPN, CDR2 SVGIG (reference sequence). The CDR3 has 15 amino acids. V lost 3 bases, J lost 4 bases, and 13 bases lay in between. The CDR3 is CAWSSLQIYNSPLHF. DNA of the CDR3: TGTGCCTGGAGCTCCCTTCAGATTTATAATTCACCCCTCCACTTT.

In DNA, the CDR3 is TGTGCCAGCAGTGATCCAGGGGGCGGTCAGCCCCAGCATTTT. This codes for CASSDPGGGQPQHF. The chain couples TRBV2 to TRBJ1-5; 8 bases are shared with TRBD1. The CDR3 length is 14 residues. Losses at the gene ends were 3 bases for V and 6 bases for J; bases not matched to a gene: 4. Germline loops: CDR1 SNHLY, CDR2 FYNNEI.

This chain joins TRBV27 and TRBJ2-3, with 8 positions matching TRBD1. Germline V gene lookup returns CDR1 MNHEY and CDR2 SMNVEV (reference sequence). Germline trimming cut 7 bases from V and 2 bases from J; bases unmatched to any gene: 8. This CDR3 contains 15 residues. CDR3 region: CASIRQGTSTDTQYF. The CDR3 DNA reads TGTGCCAGCATCAGACAGGGGACTTCCACAGATACGCAGTATTTT.

This chain connects TRBV28 to TRBJ1-5; TRBD1 matches 12 bases. V lost 4 bases and J lost 0; bases outside the gene matches: 10. CDR1 and CDR2 (germline): MDHEN, SYDVKM. The CDR3 sequence is 19 residues long. CDR3 loop: CASSSRDRGRGYSNQPQHF. DNA of the CDR3: TGTGCCAGCAGTTCCCGGGACAGGGGGCGGGGGTATAGCAATCAGCCCCAGCATTTT.

The chain is built from TRBV4-2 and TRBJ1-1; D is unresolved. This CDR3 comprises 13 residues. Germline CDR1 reads LGHNA; CDR2 reads YNFKEQ. With 0 bases removed from V and 3 bases from J, the gap between germline ends came to 5 bases. The CDR3, as DNA: TGTGCCAGCAGCCAAGAGAGCGACACTGAAGCTTTCTTT. It is translated as CASSQESDTEAFF.

The chain employs TRBV7-9 and TRBJ1-1; D perhaps matches TRBD1 (5 bases). With 2 bases removed from V and 8 bases from J, the gap between germline ends came to 9 bases. The germline V gene encodes CDR1 SEHNR and CDR2 FQNEAQ (reference sequence). The CDR3 consists of 12 residues. Here the CDR3 DNA reads TGTGCCAGCAGCTTAAACAGGATAGAAGCTTTCTTT. Translation gives CASSLNRIEAFF. Based on the CDR3 plus reference TRBV7-9 and TRBJ1-1, the full variable domain is DTGVSQNPRHKITKRGQNVTFRCDPISEHNRLYWYRQTLGQGPEFLTYFQNEAQLEKSRLLSDRFSAERPKGSFSTLEIQRTEQGDSAMYLCASSLNRIEAFFGQGTRLTVV.

The rearrangement uses TRBV6-1 and TRBJ1-1; D call uncertain. The CDR3 runs 15 residues. Trimming left V 1 base short and J 4 bases short, with 13 bases between. Per germline, CDR1 MNHNS and CDR2 SASEGT. The CDR3 spells CASSEGRGRVTEAFF. CDR3 DNA: TGTGCCAGCAGTGAAGGGCGAGGAAGGGTCACTGAAGCTTTCTTT.

This clone showed up many times. The chain combines TRBV25-1 with TRBJ1-2; TRBD1 might be the D (5 bases). Germline CDR1 and CDR2: MGHDK and SYGVNS. This CDR3 comprises 14 residues. The ends were cut back, 1 base at V and 0 bases at J, with 6 bases in the middle. The CDR3 region is CASSEWGANYGYTF. The CDR3, as DNA: TGTGCCAGCAGTGAATGGGGGGCTAACTATGGCTACACCTTC.

The V call is TRBV2, the J call TRBJ1-2; 7 bases map to TRBD1. V lost 8 bases, J lost 7 bases, and 10 bases stayed unmatched. CDR1 and CDR2 from the germline V gene are SNHLY and FYNNEI. There are 13 residues in the CDR3. The DNA of the CDR3 is TGTGCCAGCTTCTCCGGCAGGGGGTCTGGCTACACCTTC. Encoded protein: CASFSGRGSGYTF.

The chain couples TRBV19 to TRBJ1-2, with TRBD1 matching 11 bases. The trim removed 10 bases at V and 4 bases at J, leaving 8 bases unmatched. Germline values: CDR1 LNHDA, CDR2 SQIVND (reference sequence). There are 14 residues in the CDR3. The DNA for the CDR3 is TGTGCCATTAAAGGGGGGACAGGGGGCTATGGCTACACCTTC. Amino acid sequence: CAIKGGTGGYGYTF.

This chain connects TRBV2 to TRBJ2-6; 8 bases are a match to TRBD1. J was trimmed by 2 bases and V by 6 bases; bases with no gene match: 9. This CDR3 is built from 17 residues. CDR1 and CDR2 from the germline V gene are SNHLY and FYNNEI. The CDR3 bases are TGTGCCAGCAGGGACGGGACAGGAGGAACTGGGGCCAACGTCCTGACTTTC. Translating it yields CASRDGTGGTGANVLTF. The full variable domain, rest sourced from reference TRBV2 and TRBJ2-6, is EPEVTQTPSHQVTQMGQEVILRCVPISNHLYFYWYRQILGQKVEFLVSFYNNEISEKSEIFDDQFSVERPDGSNFTLKIRSTKLEDSAMYFCASRDGTGGTGANVLTFGAGSRLTVL.

V and J are TRBV15 and TRBJ1-1; 8 bases fit TRBD1. The V and J ends lost 5 bases and 3 bases, in that order; junction bases with no gene match: 5. This CDR3 is 14 amino acids long. The germline V gene encodes CDR1 LNHNV and CDR2 YYDKDF (reference sequence). CDR3 residues: CATSARGRDTEAFF. The CDR3 DNA follows: TGTGCCACCAGCGCCAGGGGGCGCGACACTGAAGCTTTCTTT.

This chain links TRBV5-4 with TRBJ1-1; 7 bases map to TRBD1. Looked up from germline, CDR1 is SGHNT and CDR2 is YYREEE (reference sequence). After removal of 3 bases from V and 0 bases from J, the junction contained 5 bases not matched to a gene. This CDR3 is 15 amino acids long. CDR3 amino acids: CASSWYRGMNTEAFF. CDR3 nucleotide sequence: TGTGCCAGCAGCTGGTACAGGGGAATGAACACTGAAGCTTTCTTT.

The genes are TRBV24-1 and TRBJ1-5; D is ambiguous. Germline assignment: CDR1 KGHDR and CDR2 SFDVKD. CDR3 length equals 13 residues. V was clipped by 9 bases and J by 5 bases, with 13 bases between them. CDR3 protein: CATSSGGHQPQHF. In nucleotides, the CDR3 is TGTGCCACCTCCAGTGGTGGGCATCAGCCCCAGCATTTT.

This clone was picked up a small number of times. V and J are TRBV3-1 (or the pseudogene TRBV3-2) and TRBJ1-5; the D gene is possibly TRBD1 (5 bases). V was pared by 3 bases and J by 4 bases, with 10 bases between. The CDR3 is made up of 14 amino acids. Looked up from germline, CDR1 is LGHDT and CDR2 is YNNKEL (reference sequence). The DNA of the CDR3 is TGTGCCAGCAGCCATGGTCGACAGAATCAGCCCCAGCATTTT. Translating it yields CASSHGRQNQPQHF.

The J gene is TRBJ1-1, the V gene TRBV19, with 7 bases fitting TRBD1. This CDR3 region has 15 residues. J lost 2 bases, V lost 5 bases, and 8 bases had no gene match. CDR1 is LNHDA and CDR2 is SQIVND in the germline V gene (reference sequence). For the CDR3, the DNA is TGTGCCAGTAGTTTAACAGGGGCCTTAAACACTGAAGCTTTCTTT. Translated, it gives CASSLTGALNTEAFF.

The chain employs TRBV28 and TRBJ1-6, with TRBD1 identical over 10 bases. CDR1 and CDR2 (germline): MDHEN, SYDVKM. The CDR3 is 17 residues long. J was trimmed by 6 bases and V by 4 bases; bases with no gene match: 9. The CDR3 loop is CASSSPSRTGGNSPLHF. The CDR3 DNA is TGTGCCAGCAGTTCCCCCAGCCGGACAGGGGGTAATTCACCCCTCCACTTT.

This chain uses TRBV7-9 with TRBJ1-4; no clear D. Looked up from germline, CDR1 is SEHNR and CDR2 is FQNEAQ (reference sequence). V lost 2 bases and J lost 8, with 12 bases in between. The CDR3 is 14 residues long. CDR3 sequence reads: CASSLLSQEEKLFF. The CDR3 coding sequence is TGTGCCAGCAGCTTACTTTCGCAGGAGGAAAAACTGTTTTTT. Variable domain in full (rest from reference TRBV7-9 and TRBJ1-4): DTGVSQNPRHKITKRGQNVTFRCDPISEHNRLYWYRQTLGQGPEFLTYFQNEAQLEKSRLLSDRFSAERPKGSFSTLEIQRTEQGDSAMYLCASSLLSQEEKLFFGSGTQLSVL.

V usage is TRBV19 and J usage is TRBJ1-3, with 7 bases that match TRBD1. The CDR3 is 18 amino acids. The junction had 11 bases not matched to a gene; V was cut back by 2 bases and J by 1 base. Germline values: CDR1 LNHDA, CDR2 SQIVND (reference sequence). CDR3 protein: CASSIRGRDHISGNTIYF. Written as DNA, the CDR3 is TGTGCCAGTAGTATAAGGGGGCGAGACCATATTTCTGGAAACACCATATATTTT.

The chain recombines TRBV28 with TRBJ1-2; D is perhaps TRBD1 (6 bases). The CDR3 has 15 residues. Germline CDR1 and CDR2: MDHEN and SYDVKM. V shed 2 bases and J shed 2 bases, with 12 bases lying between them. The CDR3 region has the DNA TGTGCCAGCAGTTTACTAGAGGGGGTCAACTATGGCTACACCTTC. Translation gives CASSLLEGVNYGYTF.

This rearrangement joins TRBV5-8 to TRBJ2-1; D may correspond to TRBD1 or TRBD2 (5 bases each). In germline, CDR1 is SGHTS, CDR2 YDEGEE. The CDR3 extends over 18 amino acids. Trimming stripped 1 base from V and 7 bases from J, with 24 bases between. This chain's CDR3 is CASSLWWGRMRSLNEQFF. The CDR3 bases are TGTGCCAGCAGCTTGTGGTGGGGACGTATGAGGTCTTTGAATGAGCAGTTCTTC.

This sequence joins TRBV5-6 and TRBJ1-6; D is unresolved. Germline V gene data show CDR1 as SGHDT and CDR2 as YYEEEE. The CDR3 has 14 amino acids. Trimming shortened V by 3 bases and J by 2 bases, and 6 bases separated the two germline ends. In DNA, the CDR3 is TGTGCCAGCAGCTCCCCGACCTATAATTCACCCCTCCACTTT. This translates into CASSSPTYNSPLHF.

The chain has TRBV29-1 and TRBJ2-7, with D perhaps matching TRBD2 (7 bases). This CDR3 is 14 amino acids long. Germline lookup yields CDR1 SQVTM and CDR2 ANQGSEA. V was pared by 4 bases and J by 0 bases, with 13 bases between. CDR3 in DNA: TGCAGCGTTGCCACCCGGGGGGCCTCCTACGAGCAGTACTTC. Its translation is CSVATRGASYEQYF.

The chain employs TRBV19 and TRBJ1-2; D remains unclear. Germline V gene data show CDR1 as LNHDA and CDR2 as SQIVND (reference sequence). The length of the CDR3 is 18 residues. Trimming took off 6 bases at V and 4 bases at J, with 27 bases between the two ends. CDR3 in amino acids: CASRPRSVRRALTYGYTF. The DNA for the CDR3 is TGTGCCAGTAGACCCCGAAGTGTACGACGTGCGCTTACCTATGGCTACACCTTC.

The chain employs TRBV15 and TRBJ1-1; a possible D gene is TRBD1 (6 bases). The CDR3 runs to 15 residues. Between the trimmed V and J ends, which lost 0 bases and 3 bases, there was a span of 11 bases. Germline loops: CDR1 LNHNV, CDR2 YYDKDF (reference sequence). The CDR3 region is CATSRDLAGDTEAFF. The CDR3 DNA sequence: TGTGCCACCAGCAGAGATTTGGCAGGGGACACTGAAGCTTTCTTT.

This chain uses TRBV6-5 with TRBJ1-4; D call uncertain. The germline gives CDR1 MNHEY, CDR2 SVGAGI. This CDR3 has 14 amino acids. V lost 6 bases and J lost 6, with 14 bases in between. CDR3: CASRTLGPHEKLFF. The CDR3, as DNA: TGTGCCAGCAGGACCCTCGGACCTCATGAAAAACTGTTTTTT.

Concerning this clone itself: Different DNA sequences within this sample yield the same CDR3. This rearrangement joins TRBV15 to TRBJ1-4, with TRBD1 matching 12 bases. The CDR3 consists of 15 residues. V dropped 0 bases and J dropped 8; count of bases not matched to a gene: 1. Germline V gene sequence: CDR1 LNHNV, CDR2 YYDKDF (reference sequence). CDR3 region: CATSRDGTGGEKLFF. The CDR3 bases are TGTGCCACCAGCAGAGACGGGACAGGGGGCGAAAAACTGTTTTTT. The full variable domain, rest sourced from reference TRBV15 and TRBJ1-4, is DAMVIQNPRYQVTQFGKPVTLSCSQTLNHNVMYWYQQKSSQAPKLLFHYYDKDFNNEADTPDNFQSRRPNTSFCFLDIRSPGLGDTAMYLCATSRDGTGGEKLFFGSGTQLSVL.

The chain employs TRBV6-5 and TRBJ1-1; TRBD1 might be the D (5 bases). This CDR3 has 14 residues. V was cut by 8 bases and J by 3 bases, with 16 bases left in between. Germline V gives CDR1 MNHEY, CDR2 SVGAGI. The CDR3 reads CASGRQFGDTEAFF. The CDR3 region has the DNA TGTGCCAGCGGGAGACAGTTTGGGGACACTGAAGCTTTCTTT.